In its sample, the clone carrying this TCR beta chain was seen many times. Genomic DNA served as template for TCR beta VDJ and CDR3 profiling. MiXCR, run by TCRdb on the reads, gives a single entry per CDR3 protein. This table holds 150,000 to 170,000 distinct CDR3 sequences, approximately 52% found once. V was pared by 0 bases and J by 3 bases, with 15 bases between. Germline values: CDR1 SGHVS, CDR2 FNYEAQ. The CDR3 contains 16 residues. All sequencing subjects had displayed CD8+CD57+ cell expansion on flow cytometry. The record originates from a study of CD8+CD57+ T cells in acquired aplastic anemia.

The rearrangement joins TRBV7-6 to TRBJ2-7, with a possible D match to TRBD2 (6 bases). The sample taken for sequencing was sorted CD4+, CD8+, or CD8+CD57+ T cells (not recorded which) from PBMCs. The receptor's source is a human donor with aplastic anemia. DNA for the CDR3: TGTGCCAGCAGCTTAGCGCGTAGCGGCGGTATCTACGAGCAGTACTTC. It translates to CASSLARSGGIYEQYF. Looking up the rest from reference TRBV7-6 and TRBJ2-7 gives the full variable domain: GAGVSQSPRYKVTKRGQDVALRCDPISGHVSLYWYRQALGQGPEFLTYFNYEAQQDKSGLPNDRFSAERPEGSISTLTIQRTEQRDSAMYRCASSLARSGGIYEQYFGPGTRLTVT.